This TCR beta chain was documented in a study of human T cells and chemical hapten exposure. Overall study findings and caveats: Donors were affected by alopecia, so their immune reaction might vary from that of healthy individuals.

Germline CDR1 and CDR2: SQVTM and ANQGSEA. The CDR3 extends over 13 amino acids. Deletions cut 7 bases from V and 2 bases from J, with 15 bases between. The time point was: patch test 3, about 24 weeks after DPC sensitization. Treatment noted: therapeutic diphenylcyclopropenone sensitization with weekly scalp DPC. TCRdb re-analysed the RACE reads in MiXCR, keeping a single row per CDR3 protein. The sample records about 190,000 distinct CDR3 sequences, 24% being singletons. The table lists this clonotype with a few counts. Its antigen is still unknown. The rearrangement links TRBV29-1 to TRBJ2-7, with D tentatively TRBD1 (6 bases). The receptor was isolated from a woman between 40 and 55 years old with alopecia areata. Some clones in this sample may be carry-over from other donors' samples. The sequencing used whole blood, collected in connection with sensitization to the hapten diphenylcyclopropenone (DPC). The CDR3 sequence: CSAGGGQTYEQYF. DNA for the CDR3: TGCAGCGCCGGAGGCGGACAGACCTACGAGCAGTACTTC.